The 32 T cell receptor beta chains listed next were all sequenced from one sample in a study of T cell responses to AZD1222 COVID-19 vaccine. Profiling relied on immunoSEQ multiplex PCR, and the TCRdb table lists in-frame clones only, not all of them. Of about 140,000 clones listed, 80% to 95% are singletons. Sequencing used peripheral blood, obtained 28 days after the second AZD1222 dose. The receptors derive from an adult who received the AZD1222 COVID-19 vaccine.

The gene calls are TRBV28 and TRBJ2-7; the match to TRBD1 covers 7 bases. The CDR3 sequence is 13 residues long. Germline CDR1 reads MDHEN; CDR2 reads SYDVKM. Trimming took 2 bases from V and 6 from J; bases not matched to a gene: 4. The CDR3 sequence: CASSLTGAGEQYF. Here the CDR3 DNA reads TGTGCCAGCAGTTTAACAGGGGCGGGCGAGCAGTACTTC.

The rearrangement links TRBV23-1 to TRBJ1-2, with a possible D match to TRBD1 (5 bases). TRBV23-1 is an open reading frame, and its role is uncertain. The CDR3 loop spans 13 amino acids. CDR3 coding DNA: TGCCCCGAGGACAAAGGAAGGGAAGTCGGCTACACCTTC. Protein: CPEDKGREVGYTF.

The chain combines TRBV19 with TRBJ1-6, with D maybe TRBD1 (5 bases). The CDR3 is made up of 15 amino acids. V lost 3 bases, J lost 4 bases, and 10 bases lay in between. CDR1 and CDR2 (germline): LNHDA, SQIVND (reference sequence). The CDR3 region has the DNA TGTGCCAGTAGTATGACCGGGGGATATAATTCACCCCTCCACTTT. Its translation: CASSMTGGYNSPLHF.

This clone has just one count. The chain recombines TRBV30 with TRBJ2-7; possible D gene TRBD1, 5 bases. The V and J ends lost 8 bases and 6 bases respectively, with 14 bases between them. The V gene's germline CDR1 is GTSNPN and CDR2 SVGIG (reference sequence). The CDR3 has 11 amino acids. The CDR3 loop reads CAVGLVSEQYF. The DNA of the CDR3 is TGTGCCGTGGGGCTGGTAAGCGAGCAGTACTTC.

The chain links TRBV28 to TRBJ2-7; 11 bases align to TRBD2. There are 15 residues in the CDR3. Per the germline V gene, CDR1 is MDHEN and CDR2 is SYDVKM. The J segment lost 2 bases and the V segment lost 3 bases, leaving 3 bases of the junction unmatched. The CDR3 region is CASSLTSGITYEQYF. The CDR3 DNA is TGTGCCAGCAGTTTGACTAGCGGGATTACCTACGAGCAGTACTTC.

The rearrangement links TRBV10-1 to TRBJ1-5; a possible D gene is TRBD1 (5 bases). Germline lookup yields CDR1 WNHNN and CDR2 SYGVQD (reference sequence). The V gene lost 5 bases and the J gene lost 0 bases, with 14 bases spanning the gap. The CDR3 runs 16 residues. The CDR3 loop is CASSRRDPYSNQPQHF. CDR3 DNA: TGCGCCAGCAGTCGCAGGGACCCCTATAGCAATCAGCCCCAGCATTTT.

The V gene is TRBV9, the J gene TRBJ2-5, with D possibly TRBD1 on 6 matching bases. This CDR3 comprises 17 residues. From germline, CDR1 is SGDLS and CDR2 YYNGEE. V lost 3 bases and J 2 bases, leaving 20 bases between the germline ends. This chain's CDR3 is CASSGAHRGTGQETQYF. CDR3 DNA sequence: TGTGCCAGCAGCGGAGCCCATAGGGGGACCGGGCAAGAGACCCAGTACTTC. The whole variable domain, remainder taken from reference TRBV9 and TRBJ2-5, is DSGVTQTPKHLITATGQRVTLRCSPRSGDLSVYWYQQSLDQGLQFLIQYYNGEERAKGNILERFSAQQFPDLHSELNLSSLELGDSALYFCASSGAHRGTGQETQYFGPGTRLLVL.

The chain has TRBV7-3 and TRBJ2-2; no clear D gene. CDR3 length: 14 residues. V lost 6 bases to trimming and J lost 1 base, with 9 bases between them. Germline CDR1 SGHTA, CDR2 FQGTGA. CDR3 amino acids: CASREQRNTGELFF. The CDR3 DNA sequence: TGTGCCAGCAGGGAACAAAGGAACACCGGGGAGCTGTTTTTT.

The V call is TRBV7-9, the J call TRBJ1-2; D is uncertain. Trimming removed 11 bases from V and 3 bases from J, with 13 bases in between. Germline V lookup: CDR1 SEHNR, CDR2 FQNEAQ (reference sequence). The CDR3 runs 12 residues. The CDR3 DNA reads TGTGCCGGGTACCGGGCAGACTATGGCTACACCTTC. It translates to CAGYRADYGYTF.

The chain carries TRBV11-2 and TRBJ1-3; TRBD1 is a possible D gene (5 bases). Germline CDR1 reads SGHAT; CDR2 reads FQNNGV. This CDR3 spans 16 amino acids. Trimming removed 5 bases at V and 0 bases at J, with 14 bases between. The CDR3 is CASSPGLRNSGNTIYF. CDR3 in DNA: TGTGCCAGCAGCCCGGGACTTCGGAACTCTGGAAACACCATATATTTT.

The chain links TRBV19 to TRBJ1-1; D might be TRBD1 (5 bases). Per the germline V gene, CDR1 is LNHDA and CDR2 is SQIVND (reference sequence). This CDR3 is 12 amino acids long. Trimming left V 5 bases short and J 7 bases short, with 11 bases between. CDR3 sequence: CASSPRGLEAFF. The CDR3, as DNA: TGTGCCAGTAGTCCTAGGGGTCTTGAAGCTTTCTTT.

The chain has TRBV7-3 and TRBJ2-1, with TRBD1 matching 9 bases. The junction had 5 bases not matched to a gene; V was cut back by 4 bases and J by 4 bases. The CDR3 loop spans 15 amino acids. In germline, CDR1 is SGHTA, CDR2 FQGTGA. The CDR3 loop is CASSYTGGRYNEQFF. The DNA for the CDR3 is TGTGCCAGCAGCTATACAGGGGGCCGTTACAATGAGCAGTTCTTC.

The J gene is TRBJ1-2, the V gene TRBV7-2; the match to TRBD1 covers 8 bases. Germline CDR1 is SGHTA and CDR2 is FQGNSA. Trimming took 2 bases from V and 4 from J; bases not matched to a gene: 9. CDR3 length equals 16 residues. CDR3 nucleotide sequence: TGTGCCAGCAGCTTACTTCCTGCACAGGGGGTCTATGGCTACACCTTC. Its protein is CASSLLPAQGVYGYTF.

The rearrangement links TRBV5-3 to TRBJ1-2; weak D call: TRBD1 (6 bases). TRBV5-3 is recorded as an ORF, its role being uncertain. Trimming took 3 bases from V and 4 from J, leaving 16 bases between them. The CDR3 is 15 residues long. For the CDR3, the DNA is TGTGCCAGAAGCTCGACTATACAGGGCCTCTATGGCTACACCTTC. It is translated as CARSSTIQGLYGYTF.

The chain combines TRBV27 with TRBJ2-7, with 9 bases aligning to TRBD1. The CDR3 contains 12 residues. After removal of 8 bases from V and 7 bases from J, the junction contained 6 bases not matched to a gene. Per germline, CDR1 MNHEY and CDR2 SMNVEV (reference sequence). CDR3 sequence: CASRDRALEQYF. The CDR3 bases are TGTGCCAGCCGGGACAGGGCTTTAGAGCAGTACTTC.

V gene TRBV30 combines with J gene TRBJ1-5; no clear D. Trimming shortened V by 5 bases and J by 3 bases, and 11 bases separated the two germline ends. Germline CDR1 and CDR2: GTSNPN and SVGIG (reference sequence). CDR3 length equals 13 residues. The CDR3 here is CAWGQELNQPQHF. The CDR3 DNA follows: TGTGCCTGGGGGCAGGAACTCAATCAGCCCCAGCATTTT.

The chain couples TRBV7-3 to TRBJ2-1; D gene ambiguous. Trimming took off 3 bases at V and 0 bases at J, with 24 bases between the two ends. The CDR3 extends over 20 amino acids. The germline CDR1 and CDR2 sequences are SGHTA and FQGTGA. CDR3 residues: CASSFNIRQSPLSSYNEQFF. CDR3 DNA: TGTGCCAGCAGCTTTAATATACGGCAGAGTCCCCTGAGCTCCTACAATGAGCAGTTCTTC. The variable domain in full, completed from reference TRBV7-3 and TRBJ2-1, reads GAGVSQTPSNKVTEKGKYVELRCDPISGHTALYWYRQSLGQGPEFLIYFQGTGAADDSGLPNDRFFAVRPEGSVSTLKIQRTERGDSAVYLCASSFNIRQSPLSSYNEQFFGPGTRLTVL.

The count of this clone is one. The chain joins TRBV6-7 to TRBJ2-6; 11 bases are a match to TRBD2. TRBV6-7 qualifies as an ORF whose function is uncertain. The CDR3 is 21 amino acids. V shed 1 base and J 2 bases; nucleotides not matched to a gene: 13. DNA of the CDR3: TGTGCCAGCAGTTACTTAATCATGGGTAGCGGGAGGGGCCCTGGGGCCAACGTCCTGACTTTC. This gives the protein CASSYLIMGSGRGPGANVLTF.

The CDR3 bases are TGCGCCAGCAGCCAAGATGGTAAGGGAAGAACTGAAGCTTTCTTT. This encodes CASSQDGKGRTEAFF. The chain employs TRBV4-1 and TRBJ1-1; D remains unclear. CDR3 length equals 15 residues. Trimming took off 0 bases at V and 5 bases at J, with 13 bases between the two ends. Germline loops: CDR1 MGHRA, CDR2 YSYEKL.

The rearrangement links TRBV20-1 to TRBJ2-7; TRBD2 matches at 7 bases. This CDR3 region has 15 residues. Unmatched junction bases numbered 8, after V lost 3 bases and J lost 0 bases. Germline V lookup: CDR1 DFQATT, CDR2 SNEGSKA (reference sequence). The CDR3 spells CSASSPSGHSYEQYF. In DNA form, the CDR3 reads TGCAGTGCTAGTTCGCCTAGCGGACACTCCTACGAGCAGTACTTC.

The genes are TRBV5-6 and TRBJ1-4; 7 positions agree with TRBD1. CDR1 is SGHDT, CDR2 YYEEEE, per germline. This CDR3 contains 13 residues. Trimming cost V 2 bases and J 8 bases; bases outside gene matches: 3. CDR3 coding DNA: TGTGCCAGCAGCTTTCAGGGGGGAGAAAAACTGTTTTTT. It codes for CASSFQGGEKLFF.

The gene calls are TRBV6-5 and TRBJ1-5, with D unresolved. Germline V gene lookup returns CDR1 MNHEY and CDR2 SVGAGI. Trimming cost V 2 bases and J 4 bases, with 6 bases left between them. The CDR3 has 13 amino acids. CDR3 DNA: TGTGCCAGCAGTTACGGTGGAAATCAGCCCCAGCATTTT. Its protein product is CASSYGGNQPQHF.

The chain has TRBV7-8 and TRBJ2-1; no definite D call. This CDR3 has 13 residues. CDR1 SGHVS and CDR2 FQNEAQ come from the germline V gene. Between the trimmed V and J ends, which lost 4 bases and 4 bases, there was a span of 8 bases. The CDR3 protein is CASSSPAYNEQFF. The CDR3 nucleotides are TGTGCCAGCAGCTCCCCAGCTTACAATGAGCAGTTCTTC.

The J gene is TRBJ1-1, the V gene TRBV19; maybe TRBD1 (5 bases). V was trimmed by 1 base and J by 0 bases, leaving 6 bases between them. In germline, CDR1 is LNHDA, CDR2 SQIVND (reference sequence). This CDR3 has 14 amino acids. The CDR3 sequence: CASSIGQLNTEAFF. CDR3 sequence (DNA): TGTGCCAGTAGTATAGGACAGCTGAACACTGAAGCTTTCTTT.

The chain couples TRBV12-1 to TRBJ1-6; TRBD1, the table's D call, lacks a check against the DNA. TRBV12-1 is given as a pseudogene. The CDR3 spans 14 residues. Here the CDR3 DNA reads TGTGCCAGCAGCTTTGACAGGGGGAATTCACCCCTCCACTTT. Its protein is CASSFDRGNSPLHF.

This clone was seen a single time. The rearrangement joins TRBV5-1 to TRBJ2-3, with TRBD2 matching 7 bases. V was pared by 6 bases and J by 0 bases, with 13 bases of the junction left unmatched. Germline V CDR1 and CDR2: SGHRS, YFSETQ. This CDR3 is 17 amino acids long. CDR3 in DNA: TGCGCCAGCACCGCACCGGGGCTAGCGGCTAGCACAGATACGCAGTATTTT. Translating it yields CASTAPGLAASTDTQYF.

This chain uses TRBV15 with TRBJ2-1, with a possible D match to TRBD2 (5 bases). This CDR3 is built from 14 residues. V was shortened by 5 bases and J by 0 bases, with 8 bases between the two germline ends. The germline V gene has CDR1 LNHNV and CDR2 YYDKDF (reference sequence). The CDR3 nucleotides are TGTGCCACCAGCGCGGGTAACTCCTACAATGAGCAGTTCTTC. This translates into CATSAGNSYNEQFF.

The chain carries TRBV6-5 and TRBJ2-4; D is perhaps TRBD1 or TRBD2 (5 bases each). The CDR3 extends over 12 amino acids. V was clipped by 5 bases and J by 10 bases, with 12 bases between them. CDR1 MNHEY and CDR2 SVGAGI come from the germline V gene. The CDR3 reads CASSREGFIQYF. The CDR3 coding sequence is TGTGCCAGCAGTCGTGAGGGGTTTATTCAGTACTTC.

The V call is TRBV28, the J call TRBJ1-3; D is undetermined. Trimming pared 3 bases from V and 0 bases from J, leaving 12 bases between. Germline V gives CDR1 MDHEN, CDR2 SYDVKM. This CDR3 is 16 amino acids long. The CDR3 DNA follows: TGTGCCAGCAGTTTTATCCATGACCGCTCTGGAAACACCATATATTTT. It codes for CASSFIHDRSGNTIYF.

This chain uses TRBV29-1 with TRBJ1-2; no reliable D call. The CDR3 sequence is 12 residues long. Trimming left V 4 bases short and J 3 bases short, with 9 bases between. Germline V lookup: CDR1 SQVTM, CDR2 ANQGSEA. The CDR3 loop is CSVARADYGYTF. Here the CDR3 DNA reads TGCAGCGTTGCGAGGGCAGACTATGGCTACACCTTC.

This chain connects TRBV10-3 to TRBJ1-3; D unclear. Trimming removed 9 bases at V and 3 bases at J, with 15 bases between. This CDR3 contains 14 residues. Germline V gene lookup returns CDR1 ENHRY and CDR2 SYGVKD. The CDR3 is CAMLLWAYGNTIYF. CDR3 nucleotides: TGTGCCATGCTCCTGTGGGCCTATGGAAACACCATATATTTT.

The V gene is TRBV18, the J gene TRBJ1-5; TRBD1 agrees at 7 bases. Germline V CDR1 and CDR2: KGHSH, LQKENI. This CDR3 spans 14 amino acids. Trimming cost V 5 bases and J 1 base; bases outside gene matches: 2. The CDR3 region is CASSDRESNQPQHF. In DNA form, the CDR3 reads TGTGCCAGCTCAGACAGGGAGAGCAATCAGCCCCAGCATTTT.